The clone carrying this T cell receptor (beta chain) has more than one count but fewer than ten. The antigen is undetermined. Using RNA template, CDR3s of TCR alpha and beta were amplified with iRepertoire arm-PCR. Using its own MiXCR run on the multiplex PCR reads, TCRdb lists one record per CDR3 protein. The repertoire holds 100,000 to 150,000 distinct CDR3 sequences, with roughly a quarter as singletons. The CDR3 runs to 12 residues. Germline CDR1 MNHNS, CDR2 SASEGT. The V end was cut by 5 bases, the J end by 8 bases, with 12 bases between. These data come from a study of glioma-infiltrating T cells. Regarding the study as a whole: Gliomas, especially low-grade, showed above-expected tissue-blood divergence; non-neoplastic patients showed below.

The V call is TRBV6-1, the J call TRBJ1-2; D is unresolved. The receptor was derived from a human donor with low-grade glioma or glioblastoma, undergoing nonglioma brain surgery, or in good health (not recorded which). Material: glioma tissue, nonneoplastic brain tissue, or PBMCs (not recorded which). The CDR3 protein is CASSPSRQGYTF. CDR3 sequence (DNA): TGTGCCAGCAGTCCCTCGAGGCAGGGCTACACCTTC.